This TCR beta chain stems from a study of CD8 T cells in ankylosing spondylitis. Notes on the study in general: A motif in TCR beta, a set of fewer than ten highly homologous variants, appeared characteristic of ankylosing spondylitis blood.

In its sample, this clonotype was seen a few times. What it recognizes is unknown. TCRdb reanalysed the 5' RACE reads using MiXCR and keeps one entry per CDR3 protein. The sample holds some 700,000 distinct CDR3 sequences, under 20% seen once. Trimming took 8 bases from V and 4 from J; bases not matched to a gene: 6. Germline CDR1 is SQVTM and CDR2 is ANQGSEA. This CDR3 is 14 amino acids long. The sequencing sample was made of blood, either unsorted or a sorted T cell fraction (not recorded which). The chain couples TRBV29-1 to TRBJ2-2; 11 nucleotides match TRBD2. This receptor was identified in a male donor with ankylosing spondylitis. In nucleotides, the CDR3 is TGCAGCTTCCAGCTAGCGGGAGGCACCGGGGAGCTGTTTTTT. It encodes CSFQLAGGTGELFF.